This T cell receptor (beta chain) was recovered during a study of blood T cell repertoires in COVID-19. Overall study: Specimens from acute and convalescent COVID-19 originated in the United States, Italy and Spain.

Per the original methods: Amplification with reference gene primers provided the estimates of nucleated cell counts. Generated by immunoSEQ multiplex PCR, the TCRdb table keeps only in-frame clones and is missing some. The D gene and trimming were derived from the DNA, and the V and J assignments and clone size from that table. The repertoire holds roughly 170,000 clones, with 84% as singletons. The CDR3 runs to 15 residues. V lost 0 bases to trimming and J lost 7 bases, with 14 bases between them. CDR1 and CDR2 from the germline V gene are SGDLS and YYNGEE. Each recovered donor of Cohort 3 presented with two negative PCRs, clearance, or symptom resolution.

Input material: PBMCs or T cells enriched from blood (not recorded which). The chain couples TRBV9 to TRBJ2-1, with a possible D match to TRBD2 (5 bases). The TCR sequence derives from a man aged 50-60 years who had recovered from COVID-19. The CDR3 DNA reads as TGTGCCAGCAGCGTAGAGGACTCACCTGGGAATGAGCAGTTCTTC. It translates to CASSVEDSPGNEQFF.